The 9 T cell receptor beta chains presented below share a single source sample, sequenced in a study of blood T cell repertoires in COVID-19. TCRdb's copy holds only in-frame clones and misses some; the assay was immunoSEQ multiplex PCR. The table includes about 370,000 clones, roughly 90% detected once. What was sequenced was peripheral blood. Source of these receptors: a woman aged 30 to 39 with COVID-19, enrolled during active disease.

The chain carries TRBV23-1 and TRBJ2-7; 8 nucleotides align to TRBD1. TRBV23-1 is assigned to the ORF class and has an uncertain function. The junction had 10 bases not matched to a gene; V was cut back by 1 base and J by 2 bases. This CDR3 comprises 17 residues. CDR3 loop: CASSQFIGTGGPYEQYF. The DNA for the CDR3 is TGCGCCAGCAGTCAATTCATAGGCACAGGGGGTCCCTACGAGCAGTACTTC.

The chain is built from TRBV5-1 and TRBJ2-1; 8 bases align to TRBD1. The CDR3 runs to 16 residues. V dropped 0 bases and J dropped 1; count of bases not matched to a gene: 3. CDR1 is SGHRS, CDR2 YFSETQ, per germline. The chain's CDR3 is CASSLEGQVSYNEQFF. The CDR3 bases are TGCGCCAGCAGCTTGGAGGGACAGGTTTCCTACAATGAGCAGTTCTTC.

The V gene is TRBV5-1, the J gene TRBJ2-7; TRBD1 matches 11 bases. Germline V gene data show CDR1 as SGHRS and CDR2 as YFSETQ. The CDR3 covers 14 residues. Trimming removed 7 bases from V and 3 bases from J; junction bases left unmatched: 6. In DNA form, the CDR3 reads TGCGCCAGCTCCCCGGGACAGGGGGACTACGAGCAGTACTTC. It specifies CASSPGQGDYEQYF.

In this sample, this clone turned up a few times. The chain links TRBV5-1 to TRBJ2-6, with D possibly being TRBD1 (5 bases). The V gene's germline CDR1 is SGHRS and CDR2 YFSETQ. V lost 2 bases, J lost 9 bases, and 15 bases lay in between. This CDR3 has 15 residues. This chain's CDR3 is CASSFTVTDFNVLTF. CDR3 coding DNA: TGCGCCAGCAGCTTCACGGTGACAGACTTCAACGTCCTGACTTTC.

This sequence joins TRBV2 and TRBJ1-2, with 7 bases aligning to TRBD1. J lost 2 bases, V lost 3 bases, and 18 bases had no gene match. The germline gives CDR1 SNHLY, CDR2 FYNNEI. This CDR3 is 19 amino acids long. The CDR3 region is CASSDTPWTGYQGNYGYTF. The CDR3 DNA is TGTGCCAGCAGTGATACCCCATGGACAGGATACCAGGGGAACTATGGCTACACCTTC.

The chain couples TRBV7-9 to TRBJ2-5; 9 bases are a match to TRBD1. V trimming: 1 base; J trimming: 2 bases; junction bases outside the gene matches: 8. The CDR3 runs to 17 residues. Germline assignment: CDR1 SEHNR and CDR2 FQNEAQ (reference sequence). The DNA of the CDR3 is TGTGCCAGCAGCTTAGAAACCGGGACAGGGAAACAAGAGACCCAGTACTTC. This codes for CASSLETGTGKQETQYF.

CDR3 region: CASTGLAGGREQFF. As DNA, the CDR3 is TGTGCCAGCACCGGACTAGCGGGGGGGAGGGAGCAGTTCTTC. J is TRBJ2-1 and V is TRBV7-2; 15 bases are a match to TRBD2. Unmatched junction bases numbered 5, after V lost 7 bases and J lost 10 bases. The CDR3 runs to 14 residues. Germline assignment: CDR1 SGHTA and CDR2 FQGNSA.

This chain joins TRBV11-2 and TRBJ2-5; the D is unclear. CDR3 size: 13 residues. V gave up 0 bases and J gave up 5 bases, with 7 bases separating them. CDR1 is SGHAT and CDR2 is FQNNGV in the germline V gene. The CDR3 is CASSLDFPETQYF. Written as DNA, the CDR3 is TGTGCCAGCAGCTTAGATTTTCCGGAGACCCAGTACTTC.

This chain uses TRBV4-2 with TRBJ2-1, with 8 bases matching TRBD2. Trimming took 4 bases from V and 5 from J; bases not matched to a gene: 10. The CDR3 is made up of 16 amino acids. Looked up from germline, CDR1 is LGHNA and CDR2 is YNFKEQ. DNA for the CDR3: TGTGCCAGCAGCCCCTCGGGAGGGGCGGTGGACAATGAGCAGTTCTTC. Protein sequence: CASSPSGGAVDNEQFF.